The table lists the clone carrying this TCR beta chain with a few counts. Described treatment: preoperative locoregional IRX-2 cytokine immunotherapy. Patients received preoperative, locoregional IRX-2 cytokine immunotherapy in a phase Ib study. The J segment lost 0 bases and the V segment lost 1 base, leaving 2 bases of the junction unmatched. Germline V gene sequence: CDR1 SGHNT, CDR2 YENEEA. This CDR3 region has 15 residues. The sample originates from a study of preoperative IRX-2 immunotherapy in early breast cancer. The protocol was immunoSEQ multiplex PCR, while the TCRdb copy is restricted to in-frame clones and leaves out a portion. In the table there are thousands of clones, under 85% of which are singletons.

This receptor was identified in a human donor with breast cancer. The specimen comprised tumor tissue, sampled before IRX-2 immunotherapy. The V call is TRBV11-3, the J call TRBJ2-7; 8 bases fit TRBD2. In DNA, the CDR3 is TGTGCCAGCAGCTTAGGCGGGGGGCTCTCCTACGAGCAGTACTTC. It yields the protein CASSLGGGLSYEQYF.